The 15 T cell receptor beta chains in this list originate from one sample, sequenced in a study of graft-versus-host responses after intestinal transplantation (dated by TCRdb to the early 2020s). The library came from the immunoSEQ multiplex PCR assay. Entries here come from immuneACCESS through TCRdb and include only in-frame sequences with V and J called. Some clones fail to appear in such tables; in the studies checked, an unresolved V gene covers under half of the shortfall, and the cause of the remainder is unknown. Recorded for this sample are around 15,000 clones; about 80% of them occurred a single time. 15% to 20% of the sample rests with the top ten. Dithiothreitol, EDTA incubations and collagenase D digestion were used to isolate intraepithelial and lamina propria lymphocytes from graft specimens. The material sequenced was ileum tissue, taken about 14 weeks after intestinal transplant. The receptors shown here come from a human patient who received an intestinal transplant, so some T cells may come from the graft donor.

The V call is TRBV11-1, the J call TRBJ1-4; D is ambiguous. Trimming took 1 base from V and 5 from J, leaving 5 bases between them. CDR1 SGHAT and CDR2 FQDESV come from the germline V gene (reference sequence). This CDR3 spans 13 amino acids. The CDR3 is CASSLGLNEKLFF. The CDR3 DNA is TGTGCCAGCAGCTTAGGTCTGAATGAAAAACTGTTTTTT.

This rearrangement joins TRBV29-1 to TRBJ1-1; weak D call: TRBD1 (5 bases). Germline CDR1 is SQVTM and CDR2 is ANQGSEA. The CDR3 consists of 15 residues. V was clipped by 4 bases and J by 4 bases, with 19 bases between them. CDR3 in amino acids: CSVAPPRVPGTEAFF. The CDR3 DNA is TGCAGCGTTGCCCCCCCCAGGGTCCCTGGCACTGAAGCTTTCTTT.

The CDR3 nucleotides are TGTGCCAGCAGTGACAGGGGTCATGGCTACACCTTC. Its protein is CASSDRGHGYTF. The V gene is TRBV6-5, the J gene TRBJ1-2, with 8 bases identical to TRBD1. CDR1 and CDR2 (germline): MNHEY, SVGAGI. J was trimmed by 6 bases and V by 5 bases; bases with no gene match: 2. This CDR3 is 12 amino acids long.

The chain carries TRBV15 and TRBJ2-3, with a possible D match to TRBD2 (6 bases). The CDR3 loop spans 15 amino acids. Per the germline V gene, CDR1 is LNHNV and CDR2 is YYDKDF (reference sequence). Trimming shortened V by 0 bases and J by 5 bases, and 12 bases separated the two germline ends. In DNA form, the CDR3 reads TGTGCCACCAGCAGAGACAGGGTGCGGGGAGATACGCAGTATTTT. Its protein is CATSRDRVRGDTQYF.

V gene TRBV2 combines with J gene TRBJ1-5, with a possible D match to TRBD1 (6 bases). V lost 11 bases and J 0 bases, leaving 14 bases between the germline ends. Per germline, CDR1 SNHLY and CDR2 FYNNEI. The CDR3 has 14 amino acids. CDR3: CAGARGNSNQPQHF. Written as DNA, the CDR3 is TGTGCCGGAGCTAGGGGGAATAGCAATCAGCCCCAGCATTTT.

The V gene is TRBV7-2, the J gene TRBJ2-7; the D gene could be TRBD1 or TRBD2 (5 bases each). This CDR3 spans 13 amino acids. In germline, CDR1 is SGHTA, CDR2 FQGNSA. V was trimmed by 1 base and J by 3 bases, leaving 7 bases between them. CDR3 amino acids: CASSLGGIYEQYF. The DNA of the CDR3 is TGTGCCAGCAGCTTAGGGGGGATCTACGAGCAGTACTTC.

This chain uses TRBV6-6 with TRBJ2-7; D tentatively reads TRBD1 or TRBD2 (5 bases each). The CDR3 is 16 residues long. Per germline, CDR1 MNHNY and CDR2 SVGAGI (reference sequence). V was cut by 2 bases and J by 12 bases, with 26 bases left in between. For the CDR3, the DNA is TGTGCCAGCAGTTACCTCCTTTTGGGACGGCCAGCCACCGCGTACTTC. This codes for CASSYLLLGRPATAYF.

The chain employs TRBV27 and TRBJ1-1, with D possibly TRBD1 on 6 matching bases. The length of the CDR3 is 12 residues. V shed 6 bases and J shed 7 bases, with 12 bases lying between them. Germline V gene data show CDR1 as MNHEY and CDR2 as SMNVEV (reference sequence). Here the CDR3 DNA reads TGTGCCAGCAGCCCTCGGGGGCTTGAAGCTTTCTTT. Translation: CASSPRGLEAFF.

The chain has TRBV10-3 and TRBJ2-3, with a possible D match to TRBD2 (5 bases). The length of the CDR3 is 13 residues. V lost 6 bases and J 1 base, leaving 8 bases between the germline ends. CDR1 and CDR2 from the germline V gene are ENHRY and SYGVKD. For the CDR3, the DNA is TGTGCCATCAGGAGGGCCGGCACAGATACGCAGTATTTT. This encodes CAIRRAGTDTQYF.

The chain is built from TRBV2 and TRBJ2-6, with a possible D match to TRBD2 (7 bases). CDR3 length equals 15 residues. Germline lookup yields CDR1 SNHLY and CDR2 FYNNEI. V gave up 4 bases and J gave up 2 bases, with 9 bases separating them. The chain's CDR3 is CASSGRGPGANVLTF. DNA of the CDR3: TGTGCCAGCAGTGGGCGGGGGCCTGGGGCCAACGTCCTGACTTTC.

The chain is built from TRBV6-6 and TRBJ1-3; D gene unclear. Trimming shortened V by 8 bases and J by 4 bases, and 12 bases separated the two germline ends. This CDR3 has 13 amino acids. Germline V gene data show CDR1 as MNHNY and CDR2 as SVGAGI (reference sequence). DNA for the CDR3: TGTGCCAGCGCCCCTTCCGAGGGAAACACCATATATTTT. Translation gives CASAPSEGNTIYF.

This clone is a singleton in its sample. This chain connects TRBV4-1 to TRBJ2-1; perhaps D is TRBD1 or TRBD2 (7 bases each). Trimming took 2 bases from V and 2 from J, leaving 19 bases between them. The CDR3 totals 18 residues. The V gene's germline CDR1 is MGHRA and CDR2 YSYEKL. CDR3 sequence reads: CASSQSWGEGATYNEQFF. The CDR3 bases are TGCGCCAGCAGCCAAAGCTGGGGGGAGGGGGCCACCTACAATGAGCAGTTCTTC.

The chain combines TRBV7-2 with TRBJ2-2; 8 bases line up with TRBD2. Germline V gene data show CDR1 as SGHTA and CDR2 as FQGNSA. CDR3 length: 16 amino acids. V lost 0 bases, J lost 0 bases, and 0 bases stayed unmatched. The CDR3 is CASSLALAANTGELFF. The CDR3 DNA sequence: TGTGCCAGCAGCTTAGCACTAGCGGCGAACACCGGGGAGCTGTTTTTT.

This clone was counted a few times. The chain recombines TRBV7-7 with TRBJ2-7, with no clear D. Germline assignment: CDR1 SSHAT and CDR2 FNYEAQ (reference sequence). The V end lost 5 bases, the J end lost 3 bases, and 11 bases lay between the germline ends. The CDR3 extends over 13 amino acids. CDR3 protein: CASSRDLGYEQYF. The CDR3 nucleotides are TGTGCCAGCAGCCGCGACCTGGGCTACGAGCAGTACTTC.

To note about this clone: The junction does not match germline at one end; this may be a read error. The chain has TRBV10-1 and TRBJ2-1; no reliable D call. The CDR3 is 12 amino acids. Germline V CDR1 and CDR2: WNHNN, SYGVQD (reference sequence). The CDR3 loop is CATIKTYSEQFF. Written as DNA, the CDR3 is TGCGCCACCATCAAAACCTACAGTGAGCAGTTCTTC.